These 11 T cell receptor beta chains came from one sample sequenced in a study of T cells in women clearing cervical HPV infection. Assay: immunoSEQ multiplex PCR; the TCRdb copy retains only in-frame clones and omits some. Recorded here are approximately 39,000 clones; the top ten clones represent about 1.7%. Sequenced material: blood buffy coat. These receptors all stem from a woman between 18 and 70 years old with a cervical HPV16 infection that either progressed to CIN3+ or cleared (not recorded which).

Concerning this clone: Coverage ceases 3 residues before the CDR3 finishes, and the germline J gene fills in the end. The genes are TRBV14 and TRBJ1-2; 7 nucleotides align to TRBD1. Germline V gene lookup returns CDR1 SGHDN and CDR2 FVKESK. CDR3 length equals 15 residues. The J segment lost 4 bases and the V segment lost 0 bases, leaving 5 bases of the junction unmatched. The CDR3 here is CASSQEWGQSYGYTF. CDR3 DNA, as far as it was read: TGTGCCAGCAGCCAAGAGTGGGGACAGAGCTATGGC. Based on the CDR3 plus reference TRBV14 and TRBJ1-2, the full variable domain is EAGVTQFPSHSVIEKGQTVTLRCDPISGHDNLYWYRRVMGKEIKFLLHFVKESKQDESGMPNNRFLAERTGGTYSTLKVQPAELEDSGVYFCASSQEWGQSYGYTFGSGTRLTVV.

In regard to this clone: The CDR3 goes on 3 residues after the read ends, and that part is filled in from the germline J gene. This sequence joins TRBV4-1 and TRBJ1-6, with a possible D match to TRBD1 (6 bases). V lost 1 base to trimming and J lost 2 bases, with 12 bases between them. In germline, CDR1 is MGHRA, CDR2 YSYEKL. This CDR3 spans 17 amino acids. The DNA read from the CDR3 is TGCGCCAGCAGCCAAGCTCCAGGGGCTACCTATAATTCACCC. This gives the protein CASSQAPGATYNSP. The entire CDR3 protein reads CASSQAPGATYNSPLHF.

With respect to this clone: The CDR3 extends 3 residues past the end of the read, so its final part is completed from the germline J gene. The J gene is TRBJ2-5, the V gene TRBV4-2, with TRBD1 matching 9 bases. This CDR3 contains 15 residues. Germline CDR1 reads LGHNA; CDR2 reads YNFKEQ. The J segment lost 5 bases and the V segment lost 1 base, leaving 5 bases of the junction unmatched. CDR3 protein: CASSQGDREEETQYF. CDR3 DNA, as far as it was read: TGTGCCAGCAGCCAAGGGGACAGGGAGGAGGAGACC.

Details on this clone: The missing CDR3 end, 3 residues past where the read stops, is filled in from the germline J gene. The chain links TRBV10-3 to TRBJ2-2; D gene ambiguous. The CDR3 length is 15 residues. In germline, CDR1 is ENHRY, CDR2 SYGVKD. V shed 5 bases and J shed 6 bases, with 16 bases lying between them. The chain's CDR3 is CAISLSDTLSGELFF. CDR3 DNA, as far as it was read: TGTGCCATCAGTTTAAGCGATACTCTCTCCGGGGAG.

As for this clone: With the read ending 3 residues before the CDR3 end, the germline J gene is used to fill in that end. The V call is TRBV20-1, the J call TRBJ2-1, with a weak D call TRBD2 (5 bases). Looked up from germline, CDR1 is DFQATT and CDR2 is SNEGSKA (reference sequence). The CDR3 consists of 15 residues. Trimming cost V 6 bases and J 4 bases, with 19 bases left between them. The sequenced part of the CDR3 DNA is TGCAGTGCAAGCTGGCAAGCGGCTCCTTACAATGAG. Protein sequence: CSASWQAAPYNE. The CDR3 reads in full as CSASWQAAPYNEQFF.

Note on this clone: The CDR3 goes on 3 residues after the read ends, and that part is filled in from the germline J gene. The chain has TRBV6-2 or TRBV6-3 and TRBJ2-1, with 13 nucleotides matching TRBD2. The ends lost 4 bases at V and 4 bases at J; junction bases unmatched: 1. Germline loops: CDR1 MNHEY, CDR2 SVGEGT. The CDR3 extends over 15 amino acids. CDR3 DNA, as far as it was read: TGTGCCAGCAGTTGGACTAGCGGGGGTTACAATGAG. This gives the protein CASSWTSGGYNE. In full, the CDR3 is CASSWTSGGYNEQFF.

CDR3 bases read: TGTGCCAGCAGCCCTTCCAGCGGGGGTACCTACGAG. Its protein product is CASSPSSGGTYE. The full CDR3 sequence reads CASSPSSGGTYEQYF. The gene calls are TRBV7-2 and TRBJ2-7, with 8 bases matching TRBD2. The missing CDR3 end, 3 residues past where the read stops, is filled in from the germline J gene. Unmatched junction bases numbered 8, after V lost 5 bases and J lost 2 bases. The CDR3 sequence is 15 residues long. The V gene's germline CDR1 is SGHTA and CDR2 FQGNSA.

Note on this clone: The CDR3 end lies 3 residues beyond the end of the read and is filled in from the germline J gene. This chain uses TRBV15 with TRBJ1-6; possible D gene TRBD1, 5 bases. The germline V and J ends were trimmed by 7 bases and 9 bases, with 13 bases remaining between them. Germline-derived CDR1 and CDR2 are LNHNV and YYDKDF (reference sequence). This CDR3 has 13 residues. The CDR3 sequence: CATTRGRGSPLHF. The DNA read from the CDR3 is TGTGCCACCACCCGGGGGAGGGGTTCACCC.

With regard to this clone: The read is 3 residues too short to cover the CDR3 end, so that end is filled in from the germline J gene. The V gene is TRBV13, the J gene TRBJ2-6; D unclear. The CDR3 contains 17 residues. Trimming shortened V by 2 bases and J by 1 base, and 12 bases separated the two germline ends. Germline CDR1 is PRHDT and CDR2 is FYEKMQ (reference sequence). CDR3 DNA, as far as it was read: TGTGCCAGCAGCTTAAGGTTGAGTGCATCTGGGGCCAACGTC. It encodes CASSLRLSASGANV. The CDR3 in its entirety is CASSLRLSASGANVLTF.

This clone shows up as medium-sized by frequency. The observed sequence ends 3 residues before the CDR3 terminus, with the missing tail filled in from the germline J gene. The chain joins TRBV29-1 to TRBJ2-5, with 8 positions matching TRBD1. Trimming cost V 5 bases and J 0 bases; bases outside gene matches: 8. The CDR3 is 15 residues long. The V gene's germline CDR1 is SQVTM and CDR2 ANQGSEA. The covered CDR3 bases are TGCAGCGTTTCTAAAACAGGGGGGTACCAAGAGACC. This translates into CSVSKTGGYQET. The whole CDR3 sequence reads CSVSKTGGYQETQYF. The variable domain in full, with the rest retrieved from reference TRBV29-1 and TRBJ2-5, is SAVISQKPSRDICQRGTSLTIQCQVDSQVTMMFWYRQQPGQSLTLIATANQGSEATYESGFVIDKFPISRPNLTFSTLTVSNMSPEDSSIYLCSVSKTGGYQETQYFGPGTRLLVL.

CDR3 bases read: TGTGCCAGCAGCCTGAGATCCGGGGGGAACACTGAA. Translation gives CASSLRSGGNTE. The complete CDR3 sequence is CASSLRSGGNTEAFF. The rearrangement joins TRBV9 to TRBJ1-1; tentatively, D is TRBD1 (5 bases). The read terminates 3 residues ahead of where the CDR3 ends, so the germline J gene completes it. V was clipped by 4 bases and J by 1 base, with 14 bases between them. The length of the CDR3 is 15 residues. Germline V gives CDR1 SGDLS, CDR2 YYNGEE.